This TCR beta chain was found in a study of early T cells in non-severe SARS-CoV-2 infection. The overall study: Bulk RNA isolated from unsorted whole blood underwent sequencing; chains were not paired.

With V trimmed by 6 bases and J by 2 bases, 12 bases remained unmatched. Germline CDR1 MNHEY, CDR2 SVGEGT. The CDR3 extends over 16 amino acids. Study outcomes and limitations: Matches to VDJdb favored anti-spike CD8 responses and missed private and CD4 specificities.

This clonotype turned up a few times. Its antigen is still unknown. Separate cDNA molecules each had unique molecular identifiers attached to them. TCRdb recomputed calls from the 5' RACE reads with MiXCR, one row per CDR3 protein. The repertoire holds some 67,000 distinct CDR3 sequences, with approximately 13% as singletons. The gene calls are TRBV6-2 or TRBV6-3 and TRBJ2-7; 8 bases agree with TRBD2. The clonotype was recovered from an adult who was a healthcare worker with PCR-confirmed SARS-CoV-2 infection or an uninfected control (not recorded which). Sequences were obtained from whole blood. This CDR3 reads CASRLGAGDRPYEQYF. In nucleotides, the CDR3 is TGTGCCAGCAGACTGGGAGCGGGAGATAGGCCCTACGAGCAGTACTTC.